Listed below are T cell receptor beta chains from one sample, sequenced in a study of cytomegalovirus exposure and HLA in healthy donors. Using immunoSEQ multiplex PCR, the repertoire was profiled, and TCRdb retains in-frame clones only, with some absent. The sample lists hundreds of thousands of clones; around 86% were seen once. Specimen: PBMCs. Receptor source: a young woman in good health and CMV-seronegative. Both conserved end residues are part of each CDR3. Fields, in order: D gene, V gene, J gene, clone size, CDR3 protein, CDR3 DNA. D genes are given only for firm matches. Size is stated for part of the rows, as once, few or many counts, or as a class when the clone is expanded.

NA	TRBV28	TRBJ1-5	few	CASSFGQPQHF	TGTGCCAGCAGTTTCGGTCAGCCCCAGCATTTT
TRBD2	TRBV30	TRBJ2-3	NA	CAWSPYGGGFADTQYF	TGTGCCTGGAGCCCGTACGGGGGGGGTTTCGCAGATACGCAGTATTTT
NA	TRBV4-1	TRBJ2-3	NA	CASSQDAAITDTQYF	TGCGCCAGCAGCCAAGATGCCGCTATCACAGATACGCAGTATTTT
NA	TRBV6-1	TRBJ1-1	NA	CASSELLGGEAFF	TGTGCCAGCAGTGAGCTGTTGGGAGGGGAAGCTTTCTTT
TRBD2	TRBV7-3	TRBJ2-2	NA	CASSLAAISGTGELFF	TGTGCCAGCAGCTTAGCGGCCATTAGCGGGACCGGGGAGCTGTTTTTT
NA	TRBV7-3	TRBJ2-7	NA	CASSLGVGHLSSYEQYF	TGTGCCAGCAGCTTAGGGGTGGGGCACCTGAGCTCCTACGAGCAGTACTTC
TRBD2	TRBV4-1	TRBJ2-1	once	CASSRTKGTRRWDEQFF	TGCGCCAGCAGCCGGACTAAGGGGACTAGAAGATGGGATGAGCAGTTCTTC
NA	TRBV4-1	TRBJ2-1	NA	CASSQARIYNEQFF	TGCGCCAGCAGCCAGGCGCGGATATACAATGAGCAGTTCTTC
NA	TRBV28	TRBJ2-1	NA	CASSNYQGSNEQFF	TGTGCCAGCAGCAATTATCAGGGATCCAATGAGCAGTTCTTC
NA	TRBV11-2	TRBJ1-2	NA	CASSTTAGQRFLYGYTF	TGTGCCAGCAGCACGACCGCGGGCCAGCGTTTTCTTTATGGCTACACCTTC
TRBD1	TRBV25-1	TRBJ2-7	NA	CASSELRQGAYEQYF	TGTGCCAGCAGTGAATTGCGGCAGGGGGCCTACGAGCAGTACTTC
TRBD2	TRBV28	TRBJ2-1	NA	CAISPGTSRLEQFF	TGTGCCATCTCCCCCGGGACTAGCCGTTTGGAGCAGTTCTTC
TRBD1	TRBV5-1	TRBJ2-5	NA	CASNLQGQETQYF	TGCGCCAGCAACCTACAGGGGCAGGAGACCCAGTACTTC
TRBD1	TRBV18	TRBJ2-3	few	CASSATVPGGTDTQYF	TGTGCCAGCTCAGCGACAGTCCCAGGGGGAACAGATACGCAGTATTTT
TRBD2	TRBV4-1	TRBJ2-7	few	CASSQERGTRYEQYF	TGCGCCAGCAGCCAAGAGCGTGGGACTAGATACGAGCAGTACTTC